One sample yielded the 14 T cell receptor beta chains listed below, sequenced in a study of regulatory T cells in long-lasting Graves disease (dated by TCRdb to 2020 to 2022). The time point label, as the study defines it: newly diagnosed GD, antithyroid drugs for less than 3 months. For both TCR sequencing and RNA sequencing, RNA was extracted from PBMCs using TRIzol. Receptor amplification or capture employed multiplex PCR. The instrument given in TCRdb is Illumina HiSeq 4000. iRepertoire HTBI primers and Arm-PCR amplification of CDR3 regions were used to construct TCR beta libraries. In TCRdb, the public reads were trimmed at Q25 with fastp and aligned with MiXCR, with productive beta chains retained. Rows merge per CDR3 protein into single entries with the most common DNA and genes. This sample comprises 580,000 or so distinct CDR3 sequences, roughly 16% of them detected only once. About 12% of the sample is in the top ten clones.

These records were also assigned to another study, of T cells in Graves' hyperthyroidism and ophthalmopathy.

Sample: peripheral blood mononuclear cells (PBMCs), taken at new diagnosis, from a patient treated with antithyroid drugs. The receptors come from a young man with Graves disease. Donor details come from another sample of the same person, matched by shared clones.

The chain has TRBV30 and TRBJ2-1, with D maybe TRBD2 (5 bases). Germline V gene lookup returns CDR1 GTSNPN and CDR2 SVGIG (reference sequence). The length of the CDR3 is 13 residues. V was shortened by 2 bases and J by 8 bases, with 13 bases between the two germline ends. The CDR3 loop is CAWSRGSGDEQFF. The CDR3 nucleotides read TGTGCCTGGAGTCGAGGGAGTGGCGATGAGCAGTTCTTC.

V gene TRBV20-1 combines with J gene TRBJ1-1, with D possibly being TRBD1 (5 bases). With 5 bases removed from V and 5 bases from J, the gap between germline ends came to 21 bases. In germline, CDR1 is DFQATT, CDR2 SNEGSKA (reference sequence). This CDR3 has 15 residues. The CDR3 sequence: CSAVPTGTLWTEAFF. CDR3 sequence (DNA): TGCAGTGCTGTCCCTACAGGTACCCTTTGGACTGAAGCTTTCTTT.

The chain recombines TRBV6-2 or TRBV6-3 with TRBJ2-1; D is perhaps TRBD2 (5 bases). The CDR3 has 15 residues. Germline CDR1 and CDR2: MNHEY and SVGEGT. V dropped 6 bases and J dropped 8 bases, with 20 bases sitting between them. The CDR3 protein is CASRNSAIDGDEQFF. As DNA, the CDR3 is TGTGCCAGCAGGAACAGCGCCATAGACGGGGATGAGCAGTTCTTC.

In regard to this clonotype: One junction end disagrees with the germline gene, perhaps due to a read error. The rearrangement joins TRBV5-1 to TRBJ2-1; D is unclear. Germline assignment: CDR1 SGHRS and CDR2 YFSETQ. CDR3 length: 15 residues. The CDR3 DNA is TGCGCCAGCAGCTTGTATCTAGACGAATACAGTGAGCAGTTCTTC. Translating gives CASSLYLDEYSEQFF.

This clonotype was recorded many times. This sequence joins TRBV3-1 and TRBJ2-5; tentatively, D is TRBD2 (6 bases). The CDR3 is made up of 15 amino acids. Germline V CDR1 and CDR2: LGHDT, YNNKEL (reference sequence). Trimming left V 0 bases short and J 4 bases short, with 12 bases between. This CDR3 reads CASSQDTAGIETQYF. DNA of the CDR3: TGTGCCAGCAGCCAAGATACCGCGGGAATAGAGACCCAGTACTTC.

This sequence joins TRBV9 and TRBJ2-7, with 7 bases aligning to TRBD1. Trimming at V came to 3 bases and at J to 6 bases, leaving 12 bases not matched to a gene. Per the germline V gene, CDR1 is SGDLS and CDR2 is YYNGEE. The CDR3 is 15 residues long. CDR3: CASSAAETGFSEQYF. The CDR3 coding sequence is TGTGCCAGCAGCGCCGCCGAGACAGGGTTTTCCGAGCAGTACTTC.

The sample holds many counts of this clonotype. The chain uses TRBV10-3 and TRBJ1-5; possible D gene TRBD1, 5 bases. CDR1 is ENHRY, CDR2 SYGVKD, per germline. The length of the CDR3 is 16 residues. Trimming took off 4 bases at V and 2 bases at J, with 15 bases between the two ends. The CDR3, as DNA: TGTGCCATCAGTGGAGTAGAGGGGATCGGCAATCAGCCCCAGCATTTT. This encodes CAISGVEGIGNQPQHF.

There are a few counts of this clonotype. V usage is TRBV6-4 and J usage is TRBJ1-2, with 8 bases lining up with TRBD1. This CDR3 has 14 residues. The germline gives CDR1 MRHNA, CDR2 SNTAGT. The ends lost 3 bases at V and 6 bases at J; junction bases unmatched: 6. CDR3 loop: CASSEGQGPHGYTF. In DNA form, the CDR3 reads TGTGCCAGCAGTGAAGGACAGGGCCCCCATGGCTACACCTTC.

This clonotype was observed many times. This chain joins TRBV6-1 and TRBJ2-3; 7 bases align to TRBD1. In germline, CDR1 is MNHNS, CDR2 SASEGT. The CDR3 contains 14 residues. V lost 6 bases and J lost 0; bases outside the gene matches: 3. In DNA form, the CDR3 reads TGTGCCAGCAGCGGGACAGATAGCACAGATACGCAGTATTTT. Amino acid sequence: CASSGTDSTDTQYF.

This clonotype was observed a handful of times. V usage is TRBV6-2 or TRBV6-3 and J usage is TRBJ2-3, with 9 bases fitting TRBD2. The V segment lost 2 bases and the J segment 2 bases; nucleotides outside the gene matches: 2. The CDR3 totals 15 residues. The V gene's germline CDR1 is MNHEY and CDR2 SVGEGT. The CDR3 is CASSYAGGHTDTQYF. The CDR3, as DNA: TGTGCCAGCAGTTACGCGGGAGGGCACACAGATACGCAGTATTTT.

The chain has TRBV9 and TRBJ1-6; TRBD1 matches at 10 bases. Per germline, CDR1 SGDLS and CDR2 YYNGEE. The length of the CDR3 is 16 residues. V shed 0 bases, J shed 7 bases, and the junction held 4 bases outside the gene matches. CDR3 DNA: TGTGCCAGCAGCGTAGAGGGACAGGGGATGAATTCACCCCTCCACTTT. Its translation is CASSVEGQGMNSPLHF.

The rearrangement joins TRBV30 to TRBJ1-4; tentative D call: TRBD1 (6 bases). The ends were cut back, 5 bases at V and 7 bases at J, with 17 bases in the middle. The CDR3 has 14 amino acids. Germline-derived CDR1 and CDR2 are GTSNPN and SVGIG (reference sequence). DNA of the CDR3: TGTGCCTGGGACTCAACAGGGAGGGGTGAAAAACTGTTTTTT. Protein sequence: CAWDSTGRGEKLFF.

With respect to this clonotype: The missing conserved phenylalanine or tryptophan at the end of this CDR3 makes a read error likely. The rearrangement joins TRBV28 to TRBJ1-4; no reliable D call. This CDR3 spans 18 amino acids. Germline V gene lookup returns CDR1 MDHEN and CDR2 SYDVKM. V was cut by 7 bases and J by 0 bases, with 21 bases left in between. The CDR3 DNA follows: TGTGCCAGCAACGGGATCGAAATTGGTTATGCAACTAATGAAAAACTGTTTCTT. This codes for CASNGIEIGYATNEKLFL.

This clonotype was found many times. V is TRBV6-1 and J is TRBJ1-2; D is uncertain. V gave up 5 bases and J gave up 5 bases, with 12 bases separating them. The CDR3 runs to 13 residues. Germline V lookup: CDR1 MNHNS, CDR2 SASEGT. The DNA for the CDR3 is TGTGCCAGCAGTATAAATCAGGAATATGGCTACACCTTC. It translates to CASSINQEYGYTF.